A selection of T cell receptor beta chains follows, all from one sample in a study of cytomegalovirus exposure and HLA in healthy donors. Libraries were prepared by immunoSEQ multiplex PCR; TCRdb keeps only in-frame clonotypes and omits some of them. The table lists roughly 150,000 clones, 60% to 85% of them singletons, with 2.2% in the top ten. Sequenced input: PBMCs. The source is a man aged 45-65 years in good health and CMV-seropositive. Each CDR3 is given with its conserved first and last residue. D genes are given only for firm matches. A clone size is listed for some rows: how often the clone was seen (once, few, many), or a class if it is expanded.

clone_size: NA; d_call: TRBD1; v_call: TRBV18; j_call: TRBJ1-1; cdr3_aa: CASSLEQGALSEAFF; cdr3_nt: TGTGCCAGCTCACTTGAACAGGGGGCCCTCTCTGAAGCTTTCTTT
clone_size: NA; d_call: TRBD2; v_call: TRBV7-2; j_call: TRBJ2-3; cdr3_aa: CASSLRSGGRDTQYF; cdr3_nt: TGTGCCAGCAGCTTACGGAGCGGGGGTAGAGATACGCAGTATTTT
clone_size: once; d_call: TRBD2; v_call: TRBV20-1; j_call: TRBJ2-7; cdr3_aa: CSGGGAYEQYF; cdr3_nt: TGCAGTGGGGGGGGTGCTTACGAGCAGTACTTC
clone_size: NA; d_call: TRBD1; v_call: TRBV7-9; j_call: TRBJ2-7; cdr3_aa: CASSARDRGYEQYF; cdr3_nt: TGTGCCAGCAGCGCCCGGGACAGGGGCTACGAGCAGTACTTC
clone_size: NA; d_call: TRBD1; v_call: TRBV9; j_call: TRBJ1-1; cdr3_aa: CASSVRTGDTEAFF; cdr3_nt: TGTGCCAGCAGCGTAAGAACAGGGGACACTGAAGCTTTCTTT
clone_size: NA; d_call: NA; v_call: TRBV2; j_call: TRBJ2-3; cdr3_aa: CASSELALGTDTQYF; cdr3_nt: TGTGCCAGCAGTGAATTGGCCCTTGGCACAGATACGCAGTATTTT
clone_size: NA; d_call: TRBD1; v_call: TRBV27; j_call: TRBJ1-2; cdr3_aa: CASGWQGAQGYTF; cdr3_nt: TGTGCCAGCGGGTGGCAGGGGGCTCAAGGCTACACCTTC
clone_size: NA; d_call: NA; v_call: TRBV4-1; j_call: TRBJ2-2; cdr3_aa: CASSQENRVPTGELFF; cdr3_nt: TGCGCCAGCAGCCAAGAGAACAGGGTACCCACCGGGGAGCTGTTTTTT
clone_size: NA; d_call: NA; v_call: TRBV19; j_call: TRBJ2-2; cdr3_aa: CASSIGLTGGELFF; cdr3_nt: TGTGCCAGTAGTATCGGACTCACCGGCGGGGAGCTGTTTTTT
clone_size: once; d_call: NA; v_call: TRBV5-8; j_call: TRBJ2-7; cdr3_aa: CASRSGGYEQYF; cdr3_nt: TGTGCCAGCAGATCTGGAGGTTACGAGCAGTACTTC
clone_size: NA; d_call: NA; v_call: TRBV6-5; j_call: TRBJ2-7; cdr3_aa: CASTSGYEQYF; cdr3_nt: TGTGCCAGCACATCGGGGTACGAGCAGTACTTC
clone_size: NA; d_call: TRBD2; v_call: TRBV7-8; j_call: TRBJ2-3; cdr3_aa: CASSFSGGGSTQYF; cdr3_nt: TGTGCCAGCAGCTTCAGCGGGGGAGGTTCTACGCAGTATTTT
clone_size: NA; d_call: NA; v_call: TRBV5-5; j_call: TRBJ1-4; cdr3_aa: CASRREVSATNEKLFF; cdr3_nt: TGTGCCAGCAGGCGAGAAGTTTCTGCAACTAATGAAAAACTGTTTTTT
clone_size: NA; d_call: NA; v_call: TRBV11-2; j_call: TRBJ1-3; cdr3_aa: CASSLAGNGNTIYF; cdr3_nt: TGTGCCAGCAGCTTAGCAGGGAACGGAAACACCATATATTTT
clone_size: few; d_call: NA; v_call: TRBV19; j_call: TRBJ1-5; cdr3_aa: CASSILGARGNQPQHF; cdr3_nt: TGTGCCAGTAGTATTTTGGGGGCTAGGGGCAATCAGCCCCAGCATTTT
clone_size: NA; d_call: NA; v_call: TRBV15; j_call: TRBJ2-5; cdr3_aa: CATSRDAKQETQYF; cdr3_nt: TGTGCCACCAGCAGAGATGCTAAACAAGAGACCCAGTACTTC
clone_size: NA; d_call: NA; v_call: TRBV7-8; j_call: TRBJ1-2; cdr3_aa: CASSLDGGHGYTF; cdr3_nt: TGTGCCAGCAGCTTAGATGGAGGGCATGGCTACACCTTC
clone_size: NA; d_call: NA; v_call: TRBV6-6; j_call: TRBJ2-2; cdr3_aa: CASSFYRAGTGELFF; cdr3_nt: TGTGCCAGCAGTTTCTACAGGGCGGGCACCGGGGAGCTGTTTTTT
clone_size: few; d_call: NA; v_call: TRBV6-5; j_call: TRBJ1-6; cdr3_aa: CASRVVLRNSPLHF; cdr3_nt: TGTGCCAGCAGAGTGGTCCTGCGGAATTCACCCCTCCACTTT
clone_size: NA; d_call: NA; v_call: TRBV30; j_call: TRBJ1-5; cdr3_aa: CAWDIGGLSNQPQHF; cdr3_nt: TGTGCCTGGGATATCGGGGGTCTGAGCAATCAGCCCCAGCATTTT
clone_size: NA; d_call: TRBD1; v_call: TRBV29-1; j_call: TRBJ2-7; cdr3_aa: CSVEEGGQGGWEQYF; cdr3_nt: TGCAGCGTTGAAGAAGGAGGACAGGGAGGTTGGGAGCAGTACTTC
clone_size: few; d_call: TRBD1; v_call: TRBV28; j_call: TRBJ2-7; cdr3_aa: CASSSTGTGIVHEQYF; cdr3_nt: TGTGCCAGCAGTTCTACCGGGACAGGGATAGTCCACGAGCAGTACTTC
clone_size: NA; d_call: NA; v_call: TRBV4-1; j_call: TRBJ2-5; cdr3_aa: CASSRYSFQETQYF; cdr3_nt: TGCGCCAGCAGCCGGTACAGCTTTCAAGAGACCCAGTACTTC
clone_size: NA; d_call: NA; v_call: TRBV6-1; j_call: TRBJ1-6; cdr3_aa: CASSEGAKGSPLHF; cdr3_nt: TGTGCCAGCAGTGAGGGCGCAAAAGGTTCACCCCTCCACTTT
clone_size: NA; d_call: TRBD1; v_call: TRBV27; j_call: TRBJ1-2; cdr3_aa: CASSSSSGGHGYTF; cdr3_nt: TGTGCCAGCAGCAGCTCGTCAGGGGGCCATGGCTACACCTTC
clone_size: NA; d_call: TRBD1; v_call: TRBV29-1; j_call: TRBJ1-1; cdr3_aa: CSAPLGQVPGKTEAFF; cdr3_nt: TGCAGCGCTCCGTTAGGACAGGTCCCGGGTAAGACTGAAGCTTTCTTT
clone_size: NA; d_call: NA; v_call: TRBV7-2; j_call: TRBJ1-3; cdr3_aa: CASSLSRAQSKLSIYF; cdr3_nt: TGTGCCAGCAGCTTAAGCAGGGCTCAATCGAAGTTATCCATATATTTT
clone_size: NA; d_call: NA; v_call: TRBV7-2; j_call: TRBJ1-2; cdr3_aa: CASSLASGEGYTF; cdr3_nt: TGTGCCAGCAGCTTAGCGTCAGGGGAGGGCTACACCTTC
clone_size: NA; d_call: TRBD1; v_call: TRBV7-6; j_call: TRBJ2-7; cdr3_aa: CASSLVGQGGLGEQYF; cdr3_nt: TGTGCCAGCAGCTTGGTCGGACAGGGAGGTCTTGGCGAGCAGTACTTC
clone_size: NA; d_call: NA; v_call: TRBV30; j_call: TRBJ1-2; cdr3_aa: CAWGRQGQLGYTF; cdr3_nt: TGTGCCTGGGGACGACAAGGACAGTTGGGCTACACCTTC
clone_size: NA; d_call: NA; v_call: TRBV15; j_call: TRBJ2-7; cdr3_aa: CATSSGRGSYEQYF; cdr3_nt: TGTGCCACCAGCAGTGGACGGGGCTCCTACGAGCAGTACTTC
clone_size: NA; d_call: NA; v_call: TRBV9; j_call: TRBJ1-1; cdr3_aa: CASSAEGISAEAFF; cdr3_nt: TGTGCCAGCAGCGCCGAGGGTATCAGCGCTGAAGCTTTCTTT
clone_size: NA; d_call: NA; v_call: TRBV4-2; j_call: TRBJ2-1; cdr3_aa: CASSQELGSRYNEQFF; cdr3_nt: TGTGCCAGCAGCCAAGAACTTGGTTCCCGATACAATGAGCAGTTCTTC